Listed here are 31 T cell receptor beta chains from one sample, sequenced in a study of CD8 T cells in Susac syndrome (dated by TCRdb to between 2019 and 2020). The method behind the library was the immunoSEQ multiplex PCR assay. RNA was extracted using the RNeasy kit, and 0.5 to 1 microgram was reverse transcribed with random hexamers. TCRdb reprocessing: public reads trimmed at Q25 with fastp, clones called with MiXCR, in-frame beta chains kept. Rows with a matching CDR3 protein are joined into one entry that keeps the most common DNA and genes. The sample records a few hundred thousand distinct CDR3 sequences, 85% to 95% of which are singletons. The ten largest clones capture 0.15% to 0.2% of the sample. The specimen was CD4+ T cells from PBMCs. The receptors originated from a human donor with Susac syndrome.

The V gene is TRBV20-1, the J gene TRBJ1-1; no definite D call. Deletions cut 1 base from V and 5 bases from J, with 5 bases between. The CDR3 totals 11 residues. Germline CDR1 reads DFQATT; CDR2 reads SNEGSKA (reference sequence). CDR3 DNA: TGCAGTGCTAGAGCGGAAACTGAAGCTTTCTTT. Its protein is CSARAETEAFF.

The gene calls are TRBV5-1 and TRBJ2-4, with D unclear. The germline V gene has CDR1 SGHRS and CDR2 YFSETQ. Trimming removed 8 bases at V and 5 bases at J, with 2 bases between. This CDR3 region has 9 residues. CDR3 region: CASENIQYF. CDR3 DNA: TGCGCCAGTGAAAACATTCAGTACTTC.

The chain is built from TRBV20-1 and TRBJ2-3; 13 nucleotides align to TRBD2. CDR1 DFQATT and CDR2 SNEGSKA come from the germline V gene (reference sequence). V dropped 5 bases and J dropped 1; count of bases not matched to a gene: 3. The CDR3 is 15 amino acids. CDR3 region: CSALGLAGGTDTQYF. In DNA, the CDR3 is TGCAGTGCTTTAGGACTAGCGGGGGGCACAGATACGCAGTATTTT.

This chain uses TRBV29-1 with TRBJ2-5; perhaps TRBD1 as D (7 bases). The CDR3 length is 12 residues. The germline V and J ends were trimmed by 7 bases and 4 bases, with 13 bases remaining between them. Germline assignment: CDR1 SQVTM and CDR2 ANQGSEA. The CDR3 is CSAGGQPETQYF. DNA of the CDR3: TGCAGCGCCGGGGGACAGCCAGAGACCCAGTACTTC.

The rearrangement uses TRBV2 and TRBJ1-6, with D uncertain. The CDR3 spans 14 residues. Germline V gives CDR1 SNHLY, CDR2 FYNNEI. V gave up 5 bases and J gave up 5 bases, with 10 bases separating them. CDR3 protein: CASSFKIDNSPLHF. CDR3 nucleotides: TGTGCCAGCAGTTTTAAGATCGATAATTCACCCCTCCACTTT.

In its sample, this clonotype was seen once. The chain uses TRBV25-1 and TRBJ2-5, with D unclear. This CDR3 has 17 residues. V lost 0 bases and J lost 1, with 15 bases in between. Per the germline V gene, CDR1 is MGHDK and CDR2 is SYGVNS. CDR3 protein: CASSEYRRTRTQETQYF. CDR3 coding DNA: TGTGCCAGCAGTGAATATCGTCGGACCCGGACCCAAGAGACCCAGTACTTC.

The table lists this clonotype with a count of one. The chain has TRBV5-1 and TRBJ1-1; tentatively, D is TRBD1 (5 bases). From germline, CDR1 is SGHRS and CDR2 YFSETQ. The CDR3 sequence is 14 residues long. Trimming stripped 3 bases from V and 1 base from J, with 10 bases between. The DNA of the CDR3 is TGCGCCAGCAGCTCCGGGACGCGGAACACTGAAGCTTTCTTT. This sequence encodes CASSSGTRNTEAFF.

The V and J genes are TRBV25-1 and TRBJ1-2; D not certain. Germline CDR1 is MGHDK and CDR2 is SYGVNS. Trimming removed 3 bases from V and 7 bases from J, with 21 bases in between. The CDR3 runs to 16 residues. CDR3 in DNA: TGTGCCAGCAGTGACAGCCCAGGCCGTGGTACGGGTGGCTACACCTTC. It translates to CASSDSPGRGTGGYTF.

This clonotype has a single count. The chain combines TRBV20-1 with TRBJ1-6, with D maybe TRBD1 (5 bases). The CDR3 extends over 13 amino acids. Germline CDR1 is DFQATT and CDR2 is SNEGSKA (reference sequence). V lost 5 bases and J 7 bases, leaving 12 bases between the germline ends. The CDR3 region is CSARDFQNSPLHF. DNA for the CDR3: TGCAGTGCTCGGGACTTTCAGAATTCACCCCTCCACTTT.

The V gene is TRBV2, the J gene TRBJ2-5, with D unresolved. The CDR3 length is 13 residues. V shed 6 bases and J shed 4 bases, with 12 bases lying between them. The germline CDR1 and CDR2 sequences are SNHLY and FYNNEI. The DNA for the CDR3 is TGTGCCAGCAGCGTCCTATTGGGAGAGACCCAGTACTTC. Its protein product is CASSVLLGETQYF.

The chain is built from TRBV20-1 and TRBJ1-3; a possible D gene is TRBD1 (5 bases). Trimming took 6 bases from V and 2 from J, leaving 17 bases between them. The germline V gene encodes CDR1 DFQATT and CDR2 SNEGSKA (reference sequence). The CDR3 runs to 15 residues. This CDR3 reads CSAQERGGTGNTIYF. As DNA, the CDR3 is TGCAGTGCCCAAGAGAGGGGAGGGACTGGAAACACCATATATTTT.

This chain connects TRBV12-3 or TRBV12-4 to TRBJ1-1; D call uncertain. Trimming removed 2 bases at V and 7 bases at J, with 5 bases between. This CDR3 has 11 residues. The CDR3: CASSLLVEAFF. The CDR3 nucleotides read TGTGCCAGCAGTTTATTGGTTGAAGCTTTCTTT.

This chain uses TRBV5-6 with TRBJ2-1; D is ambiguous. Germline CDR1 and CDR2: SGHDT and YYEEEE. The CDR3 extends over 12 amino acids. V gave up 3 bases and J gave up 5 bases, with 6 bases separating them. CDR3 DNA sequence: TGTGCCAGCAGCTCCAGTGACAATGAGCAGTTCTTC. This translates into CASSSSDNEQFF.

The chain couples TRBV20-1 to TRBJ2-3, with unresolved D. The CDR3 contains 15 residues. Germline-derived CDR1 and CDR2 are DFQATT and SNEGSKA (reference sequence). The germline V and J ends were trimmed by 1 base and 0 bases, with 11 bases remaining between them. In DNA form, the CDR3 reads TGCAGTGCTAGAGCACAAGGCGGTAGCACAGATACGCAGTATTTT. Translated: CSARAQGGSTDTQYF.

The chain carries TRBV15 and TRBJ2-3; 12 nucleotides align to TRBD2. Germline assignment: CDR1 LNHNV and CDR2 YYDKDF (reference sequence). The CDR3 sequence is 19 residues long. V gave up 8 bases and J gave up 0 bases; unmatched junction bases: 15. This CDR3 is CATARGTSGGQRSTDTQYF. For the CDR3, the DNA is TGTGCCACCGCCAGAGGCACTAGCGGGGGGCAACGTAGCACAGATACGCAGTATTTT.

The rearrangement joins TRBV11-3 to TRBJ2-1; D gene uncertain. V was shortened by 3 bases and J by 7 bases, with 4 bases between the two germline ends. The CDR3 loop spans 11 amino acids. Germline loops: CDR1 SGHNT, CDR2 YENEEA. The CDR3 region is CASSFSNEQFF. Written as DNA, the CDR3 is TGTGCCAGCAGCTTTAGTAATGAGCAGTTCTTC. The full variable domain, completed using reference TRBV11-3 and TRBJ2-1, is EAGVVQSPRYKIIEKKQPVAFWCNPISGHNTLYWYLQNLGQGPELLIRYENEEAVDDSQLPKDRFSAERLKGVDSTLKIQPAELGDSAVYLCASSFSNEQFFGPGTRLTVL.

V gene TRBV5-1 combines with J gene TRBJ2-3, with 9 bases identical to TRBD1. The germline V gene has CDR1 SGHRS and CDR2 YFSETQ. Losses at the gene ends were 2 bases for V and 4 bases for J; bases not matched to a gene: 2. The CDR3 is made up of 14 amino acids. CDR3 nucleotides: TGCGCCAGCAGCTTACGGACAGGGGCAGATACGCAGTATTTT. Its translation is CASSLRTGADTQYF.

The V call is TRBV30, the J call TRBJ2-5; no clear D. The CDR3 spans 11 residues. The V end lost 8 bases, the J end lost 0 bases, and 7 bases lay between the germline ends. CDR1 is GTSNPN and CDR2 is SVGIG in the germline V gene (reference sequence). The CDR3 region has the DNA TGTGCCCGCCGGCACCAAGAGACCCAGTACTTC. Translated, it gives CARRHQETQYF. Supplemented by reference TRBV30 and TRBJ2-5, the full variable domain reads SQTIHQWPATLVQPVGSPLSLECTVEGTSNPNLYWYRQAAGRGLQLLFYSVGIGQISSEVPQNLSASRPQDRQFILSSKKLLLSDSGFYLCARRHQETQYFGPGTRLLVL.

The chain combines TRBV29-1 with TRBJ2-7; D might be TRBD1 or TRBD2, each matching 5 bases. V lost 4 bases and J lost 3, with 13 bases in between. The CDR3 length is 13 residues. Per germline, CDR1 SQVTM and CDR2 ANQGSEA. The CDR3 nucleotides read TGCAGCGTTGTGGGACGGGGAGTCTACGAGCAGTACTTC. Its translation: CSVVGRGVYEQYF.

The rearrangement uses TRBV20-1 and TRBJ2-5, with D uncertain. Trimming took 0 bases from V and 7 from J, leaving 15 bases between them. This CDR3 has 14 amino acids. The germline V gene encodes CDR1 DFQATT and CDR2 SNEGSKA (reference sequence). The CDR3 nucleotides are TGCAGTGCTAGAGATTTCCTCACTGAGGCGACCCAGTACTTC. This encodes CSARDFLTEATQYF.

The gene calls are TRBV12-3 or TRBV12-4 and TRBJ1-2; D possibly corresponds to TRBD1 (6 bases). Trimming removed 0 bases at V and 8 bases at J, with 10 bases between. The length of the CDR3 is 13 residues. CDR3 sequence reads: CASSLAQGIGYTF. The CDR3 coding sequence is TGTGCCAGCAGTTTAGCACAGGGAATCGGCTACACCTTC.

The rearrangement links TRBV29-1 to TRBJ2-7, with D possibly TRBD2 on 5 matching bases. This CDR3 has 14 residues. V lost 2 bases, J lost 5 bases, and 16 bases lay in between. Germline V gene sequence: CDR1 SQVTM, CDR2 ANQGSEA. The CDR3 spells CSVEFGSGLDEQYF. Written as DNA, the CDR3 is TGCAGCGTTGAATTCGGGTCGGGGTTAGACGAGCAGTACTTC.

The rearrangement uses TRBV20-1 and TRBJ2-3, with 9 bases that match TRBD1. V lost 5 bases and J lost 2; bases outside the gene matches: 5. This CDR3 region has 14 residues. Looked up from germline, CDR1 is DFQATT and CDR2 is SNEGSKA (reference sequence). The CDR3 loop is CSAPGQGYTDTQYF. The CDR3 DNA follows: TGCAGTGCTCCCGGACAGGGGTACACAGATACGCAGTATTTT.

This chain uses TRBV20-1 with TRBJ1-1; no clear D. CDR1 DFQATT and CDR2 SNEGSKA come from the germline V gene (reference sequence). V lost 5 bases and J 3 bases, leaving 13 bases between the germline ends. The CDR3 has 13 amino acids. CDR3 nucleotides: TGCAGTGCTCCGGGAGCCGGGGACACTGAAGCTTTCTTT. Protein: CSAPGAGDTEAFF.

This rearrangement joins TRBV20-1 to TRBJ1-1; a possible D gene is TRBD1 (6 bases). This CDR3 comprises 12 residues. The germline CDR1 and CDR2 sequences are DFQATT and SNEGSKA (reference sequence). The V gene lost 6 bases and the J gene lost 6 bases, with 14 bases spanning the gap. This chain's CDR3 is CSAPTGSAEAFF. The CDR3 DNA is TGCAGTGCCCCCACAGGGTCCGCTGAAGCTTTCTTT.

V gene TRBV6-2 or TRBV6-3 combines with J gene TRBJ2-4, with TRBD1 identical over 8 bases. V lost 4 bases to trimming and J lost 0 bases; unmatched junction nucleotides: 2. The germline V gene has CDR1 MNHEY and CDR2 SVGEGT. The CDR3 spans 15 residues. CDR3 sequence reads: CASSSDRAAKNIQYF. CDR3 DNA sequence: TGTGCCAGCAGTTCGGACAGGGCAGCCAAAAACATTCAGTACTTC.

As DNA, the CDR3 is TGTGCCACCGCCCGAGGGGGCAACAATCAGCCCCAGCATTTT. It codes for CATARGGNNQPQHF. This chain connects TRBV24-1 to TRBJ1-5; TRBD1 agrees at 7 bases. Trimming at V came to 9 bases and at J to 3 bases, leaving 7 bases not matched to a gene. This CDR3 is built from 14 residues. Germline-derived CDR1 and CDR2 are KGHDR and SFDVKD.

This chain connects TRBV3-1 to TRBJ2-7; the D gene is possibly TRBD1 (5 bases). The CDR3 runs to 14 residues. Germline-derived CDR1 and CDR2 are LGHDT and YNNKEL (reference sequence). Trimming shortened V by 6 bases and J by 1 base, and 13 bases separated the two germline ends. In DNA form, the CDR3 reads TGTGCCAGCAGTCGTAACAGGTTATCCTACGAGCAGTACTTC. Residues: CASSRNRLSYEQYF.

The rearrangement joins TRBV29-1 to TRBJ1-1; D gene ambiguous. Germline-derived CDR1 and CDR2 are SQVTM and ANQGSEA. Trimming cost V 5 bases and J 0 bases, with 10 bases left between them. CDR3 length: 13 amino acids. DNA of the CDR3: TGCAGCGTTAGAGAGTTTATGAACACTGAAGCTTTCTTT. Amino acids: CSVREFMNTEAFF.

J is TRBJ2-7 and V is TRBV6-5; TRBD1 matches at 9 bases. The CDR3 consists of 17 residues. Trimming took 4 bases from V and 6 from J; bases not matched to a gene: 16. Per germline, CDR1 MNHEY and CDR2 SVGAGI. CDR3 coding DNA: TGTGCCAGCAGTTCCACTCACGCCAGGACAGGGGTGCCCGAGCAGTACTTC. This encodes CASSSTHARTGVPEQYF.

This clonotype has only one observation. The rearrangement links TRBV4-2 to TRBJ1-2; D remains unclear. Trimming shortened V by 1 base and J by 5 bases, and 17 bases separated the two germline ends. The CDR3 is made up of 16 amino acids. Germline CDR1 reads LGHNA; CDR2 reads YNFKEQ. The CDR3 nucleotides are TGTGCCAGCAGCCAAGGGGCAGAAGGGCGCGGATATGGCTACACCTTC. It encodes CASSQGAEGRGYGYTF.